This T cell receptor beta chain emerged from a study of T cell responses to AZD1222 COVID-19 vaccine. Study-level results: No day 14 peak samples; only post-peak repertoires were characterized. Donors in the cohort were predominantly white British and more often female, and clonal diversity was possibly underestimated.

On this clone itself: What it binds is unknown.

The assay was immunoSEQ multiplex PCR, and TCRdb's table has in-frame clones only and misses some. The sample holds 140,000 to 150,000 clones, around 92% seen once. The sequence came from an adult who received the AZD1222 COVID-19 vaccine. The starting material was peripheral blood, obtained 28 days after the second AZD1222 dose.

The CDR3 nucleotides are TGTGCCAGCAGCTTAGGGACAGGGCCCAATCAGCCCCAGCATTTT. Residues: CASSLGTGPNQPQHF. V is TRBV7-6 and J is TRBJ1-5; 8 nucleotides align to TRBD1. The CDR3 totals 15 residues. The germline V gene has CDR1 SGHVS and CDR2 FNYEAQ. The V gene end was trimmed by 1 base and the J gene end by 3 bases; junction bases not matched to a gene: 2.